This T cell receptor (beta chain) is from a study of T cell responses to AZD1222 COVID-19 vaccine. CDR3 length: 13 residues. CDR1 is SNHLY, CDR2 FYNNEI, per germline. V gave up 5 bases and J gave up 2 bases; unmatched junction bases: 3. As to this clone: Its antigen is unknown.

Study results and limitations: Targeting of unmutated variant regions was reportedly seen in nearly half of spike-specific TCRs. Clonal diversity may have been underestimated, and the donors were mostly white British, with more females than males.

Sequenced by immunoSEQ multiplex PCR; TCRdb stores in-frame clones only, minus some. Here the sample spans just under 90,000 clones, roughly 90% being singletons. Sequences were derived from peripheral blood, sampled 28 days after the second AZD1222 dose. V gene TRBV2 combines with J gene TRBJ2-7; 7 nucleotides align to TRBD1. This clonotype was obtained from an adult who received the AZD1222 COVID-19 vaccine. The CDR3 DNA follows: TGTGCCAGCAGTTGGACAGGAACCTACGAGCAGTACTTC. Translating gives CASSWTGTYEQYF.